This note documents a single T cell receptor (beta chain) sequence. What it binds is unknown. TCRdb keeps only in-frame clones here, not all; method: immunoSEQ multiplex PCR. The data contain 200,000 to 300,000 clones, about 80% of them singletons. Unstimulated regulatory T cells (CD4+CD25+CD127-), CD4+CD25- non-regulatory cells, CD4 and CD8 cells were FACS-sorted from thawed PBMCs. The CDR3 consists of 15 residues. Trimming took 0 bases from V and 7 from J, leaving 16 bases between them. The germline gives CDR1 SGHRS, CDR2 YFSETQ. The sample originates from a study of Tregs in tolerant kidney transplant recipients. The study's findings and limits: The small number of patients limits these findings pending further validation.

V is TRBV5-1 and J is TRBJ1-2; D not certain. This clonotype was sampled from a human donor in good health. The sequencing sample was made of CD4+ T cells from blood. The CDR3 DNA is TGCGCCAGCAGCTTGGGTGTCAGGCAAGTAGGTGGCTACACCTTC. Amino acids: CASSLGVRQVGGYTF. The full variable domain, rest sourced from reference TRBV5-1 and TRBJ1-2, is KAGVTQTPRYLIKTRGQQVTLSCSPISGHRSVSWYQQTPGQGLQFLFEYFSETQRNKGNFPGRFSGRQFSNSRSEMNVSTLELGDSALYLCASSLGVRQVGGYTFGSGTRLTVV.